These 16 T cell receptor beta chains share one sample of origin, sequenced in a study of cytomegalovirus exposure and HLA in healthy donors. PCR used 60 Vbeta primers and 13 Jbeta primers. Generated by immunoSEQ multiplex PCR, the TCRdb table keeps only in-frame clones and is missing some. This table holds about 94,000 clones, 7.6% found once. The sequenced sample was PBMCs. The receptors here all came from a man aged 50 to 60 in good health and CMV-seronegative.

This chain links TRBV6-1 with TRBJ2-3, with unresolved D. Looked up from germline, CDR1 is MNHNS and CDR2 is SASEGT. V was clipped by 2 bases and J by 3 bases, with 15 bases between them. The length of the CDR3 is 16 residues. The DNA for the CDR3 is TGTGCCAGCAGTGAATTCAGGCTCACACTGACAGATACGCAGTATTTT. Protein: CASSEFRLTLTDTQYF.

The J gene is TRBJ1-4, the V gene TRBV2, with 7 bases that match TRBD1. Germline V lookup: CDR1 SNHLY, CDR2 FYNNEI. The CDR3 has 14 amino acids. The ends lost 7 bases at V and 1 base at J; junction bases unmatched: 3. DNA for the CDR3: TGTGCCAGCACAAGACAGGGAACTAATGAAAAACTGTTTTTT. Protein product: CASTRQGTNEKLFF. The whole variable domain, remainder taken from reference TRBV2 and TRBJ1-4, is EPEVTQTPSHQVTQMGQEVILRCVPISNHLYFYWYRQILGQKVEFLVSFYNNEISEKSEIFDDQFSVERPDGSNFTLKIRSTKLEDSAMYFCASTRQGTNEKLFFGSGTQLSVL.

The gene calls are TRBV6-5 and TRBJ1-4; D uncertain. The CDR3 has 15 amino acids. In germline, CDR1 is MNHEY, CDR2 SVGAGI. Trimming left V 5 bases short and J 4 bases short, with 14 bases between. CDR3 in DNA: TGTGCCAGCAGTCCCTTTGGACTGGGTAATGAAAAACTGTTTTTT. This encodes CASSPFGLGNEKLFF.

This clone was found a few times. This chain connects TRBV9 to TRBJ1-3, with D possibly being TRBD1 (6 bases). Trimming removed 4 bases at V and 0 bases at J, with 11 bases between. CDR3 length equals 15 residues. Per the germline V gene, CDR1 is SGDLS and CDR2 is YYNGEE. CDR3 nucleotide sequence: TGTGCCAGCAGCCTCGGACAGACCTCTGGAAACACCATATATTTT. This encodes CASSLGQTSGNTIYF.

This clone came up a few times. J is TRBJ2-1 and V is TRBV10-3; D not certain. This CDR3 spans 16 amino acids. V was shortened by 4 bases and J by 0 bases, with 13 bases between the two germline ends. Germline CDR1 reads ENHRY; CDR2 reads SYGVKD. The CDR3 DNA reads TGTGCCATCAGTGGTGTTCGGCAGGCCTCCTACAATGAGCAGTTCTTC. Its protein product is CAISGVRQASYNEQFF.

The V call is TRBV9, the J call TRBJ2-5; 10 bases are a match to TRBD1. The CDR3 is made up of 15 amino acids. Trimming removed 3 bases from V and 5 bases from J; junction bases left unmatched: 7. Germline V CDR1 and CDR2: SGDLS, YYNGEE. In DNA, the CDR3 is TGTGCCAGCAGCGCGCGACAGGGGGCCGATGAGACCCAGTACTTC. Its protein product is CASSARQGADETQYF. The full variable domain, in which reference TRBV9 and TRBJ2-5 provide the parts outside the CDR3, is DSGVTQTPKHLITATGQRVTLRCSPRSGDLSVYWYQQSLDQGLQFLIQYYNGEERAKGNILERFSAQQFPDLHSELNLSSLELGDSALYFCASSARQGADETQYFGPGTRLLVL.

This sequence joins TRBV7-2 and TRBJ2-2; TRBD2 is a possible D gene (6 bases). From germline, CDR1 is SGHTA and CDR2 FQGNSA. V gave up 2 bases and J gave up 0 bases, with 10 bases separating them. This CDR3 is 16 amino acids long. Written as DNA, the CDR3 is TGTGCCAGCAGCTTAATCGGGGGTTCGAACACCGGGGAGCTGTTTTTT. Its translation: CASSLIGGSNTGELFF.

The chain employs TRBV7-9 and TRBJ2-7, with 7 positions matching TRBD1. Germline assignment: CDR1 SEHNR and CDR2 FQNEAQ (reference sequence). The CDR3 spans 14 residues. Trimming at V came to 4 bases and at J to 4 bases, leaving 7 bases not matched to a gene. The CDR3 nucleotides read TGTGCCAGCAGCTCCGGGACAGCACTATACGAGCAGTACTTC. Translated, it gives CASSSGTALYEQYF.

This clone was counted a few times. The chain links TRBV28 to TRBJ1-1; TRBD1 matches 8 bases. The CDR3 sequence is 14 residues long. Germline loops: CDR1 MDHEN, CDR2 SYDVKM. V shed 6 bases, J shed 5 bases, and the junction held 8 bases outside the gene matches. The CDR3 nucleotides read TGTGCCAGCAGCCCGGACAGGGTTGGAACTGAAGCTTTCTTT. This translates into CASSPDRVGTEAFF.

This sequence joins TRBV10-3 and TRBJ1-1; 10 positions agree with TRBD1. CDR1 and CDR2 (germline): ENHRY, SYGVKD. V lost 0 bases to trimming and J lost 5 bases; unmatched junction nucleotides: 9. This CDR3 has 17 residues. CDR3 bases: TGTGCCATCAGTGAGTCAGACAGGGGGCTTTTGGGTACTGAAGCTTTCTTT. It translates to CAISESDRGLLGTEAFF.

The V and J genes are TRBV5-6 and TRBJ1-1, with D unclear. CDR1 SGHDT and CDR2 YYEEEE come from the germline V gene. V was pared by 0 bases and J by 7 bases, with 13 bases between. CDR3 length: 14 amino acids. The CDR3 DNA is TGTGCCAGCAGCTTGGCCTTTGTTTCGGGTGAAGCTTTCTTT. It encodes CASSLAFVSGEAFF.

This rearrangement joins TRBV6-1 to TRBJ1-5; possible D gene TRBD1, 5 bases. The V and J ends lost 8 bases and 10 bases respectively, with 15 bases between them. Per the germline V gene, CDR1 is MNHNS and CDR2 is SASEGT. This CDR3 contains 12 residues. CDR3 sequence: CASLLAQGPQHF. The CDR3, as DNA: TGTGCCAGCCTCCTGGCCCAGGGACCCCAGCATTTT.

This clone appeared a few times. CDR3 DNA: TGCAGCGGCGATTTCAACAGGGGGACAGGCACTGAAGCTTTCTTT. It yields the protein CSGDFNRGTGTEAFF. The V and J genes are TRBV29-1 and TRBJ1-1, with 8 bases aligning to TRBD1. The CDR3 consists of 15 residues. Trimming removed 7 bases from V and 4 bases from J; junction bases left unmatched: 14. Germline CDR1 SQVTM, CDR2 ANQGSEA.

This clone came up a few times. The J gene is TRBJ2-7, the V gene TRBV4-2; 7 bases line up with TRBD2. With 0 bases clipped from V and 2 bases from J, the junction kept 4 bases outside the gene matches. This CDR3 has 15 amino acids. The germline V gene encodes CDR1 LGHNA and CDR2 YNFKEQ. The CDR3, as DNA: TGTGCCAGCAGCCAAGAACGGGAGGAAACCTACGAGCAGTACTTC. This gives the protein CASSQEREETYEQYF.

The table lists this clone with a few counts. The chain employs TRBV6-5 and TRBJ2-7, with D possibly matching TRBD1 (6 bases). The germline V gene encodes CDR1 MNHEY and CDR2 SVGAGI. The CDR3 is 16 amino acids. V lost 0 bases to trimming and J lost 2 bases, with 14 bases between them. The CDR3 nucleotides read TGTGCCAGCAGTTACTCAGGCAGGGGCTGGACCTACGAGCAGTACTTC. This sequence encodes CASSYSGRGWTYEQYF.

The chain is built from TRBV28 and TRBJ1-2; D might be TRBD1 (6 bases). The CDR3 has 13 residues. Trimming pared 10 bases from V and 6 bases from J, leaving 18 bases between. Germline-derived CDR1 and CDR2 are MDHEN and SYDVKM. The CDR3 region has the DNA TGTGCCACCCCGAGGGGGGGGATGAATGGCTACACCTTC. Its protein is CATPRGGMNGYTF.